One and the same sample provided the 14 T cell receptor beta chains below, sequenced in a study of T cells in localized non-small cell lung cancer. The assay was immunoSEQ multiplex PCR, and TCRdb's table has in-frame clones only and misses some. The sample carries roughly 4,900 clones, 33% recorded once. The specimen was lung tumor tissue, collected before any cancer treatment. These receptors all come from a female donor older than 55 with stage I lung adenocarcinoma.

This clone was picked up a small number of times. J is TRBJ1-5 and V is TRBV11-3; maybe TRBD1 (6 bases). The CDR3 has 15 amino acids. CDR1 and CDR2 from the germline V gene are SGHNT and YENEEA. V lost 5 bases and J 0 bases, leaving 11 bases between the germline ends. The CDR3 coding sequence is TGTGCCAGCAGCGCTGACAGGAATAGCAATCAGCCCCAGCATTTT. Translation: CASSADRNSNQPQHF. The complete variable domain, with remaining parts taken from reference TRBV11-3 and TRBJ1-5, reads EAGVVQSPRYKIIEKKQPVAFWCNPISGHNTLYWYLQNLGQGPELLIRYENEEAVDDSQLPKDRFSAERLKGVDSTLKIQPAELGDSAVYLCASSADRNSNQPQHFGDGTRLSIL.

The DNA of the CDR3 is TGCGCCAGCAGTGAGTCGACAGGGAGGGACGAGCAGTACTTC. Its translation: CASSESTGRDEQYF. This chain uses TRBV10-2 with TRBJ2-7, with D perhaps TRBD1 or TRBD2 (7 bases each). V dropped 0 bases and J dropped 5 bases, with 11 bases sitting between them. Germline CDR1 WSHSY, CDR2 SAAADI. The CDR3 runs to 14 residues.

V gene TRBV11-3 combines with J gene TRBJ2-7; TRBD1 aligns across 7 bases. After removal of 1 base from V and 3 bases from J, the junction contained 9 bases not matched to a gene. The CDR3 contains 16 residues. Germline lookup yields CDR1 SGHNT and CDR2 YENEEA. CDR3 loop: CASSLGGAGGFYEQYF. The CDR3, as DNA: TGTGCCAGCAGCTTAGGTGGGGCAGGGGGATTCTACGAGCAGTACTTC.

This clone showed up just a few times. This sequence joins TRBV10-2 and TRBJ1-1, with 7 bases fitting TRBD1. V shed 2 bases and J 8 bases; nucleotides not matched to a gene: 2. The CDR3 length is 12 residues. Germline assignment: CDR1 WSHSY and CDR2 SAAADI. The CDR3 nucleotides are TGCGCCAGCAGTGAGGGGGACAGAGAAGCTTTCTTT. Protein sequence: CASSEGDREAFF.

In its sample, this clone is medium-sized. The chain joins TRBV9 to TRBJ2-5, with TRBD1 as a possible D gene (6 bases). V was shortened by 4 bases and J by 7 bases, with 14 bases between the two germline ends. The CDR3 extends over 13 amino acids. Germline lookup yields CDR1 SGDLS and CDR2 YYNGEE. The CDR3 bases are TGTGCCAGCAGCCTTGGATTACAGGGGACCCAGTACTTC. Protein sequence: CASSLGLQGTQYF.

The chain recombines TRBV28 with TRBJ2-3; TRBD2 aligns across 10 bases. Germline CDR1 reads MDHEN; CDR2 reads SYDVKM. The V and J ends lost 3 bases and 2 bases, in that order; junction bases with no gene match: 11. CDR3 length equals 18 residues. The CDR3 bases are TGTGCCAGCAGTTTCTACCCGGCCCTAGCGGGGGTCACAGATACGCAGTATTTT. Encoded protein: CASSFYPALAGVTDTQYF.

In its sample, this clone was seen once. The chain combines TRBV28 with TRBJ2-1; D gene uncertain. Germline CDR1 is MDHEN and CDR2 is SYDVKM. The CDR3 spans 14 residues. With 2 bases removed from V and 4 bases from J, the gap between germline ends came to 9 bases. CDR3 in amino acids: CASSLGATYNEQFF. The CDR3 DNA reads TGTGCCAGCAGTTTAGGAGCAACTTACAATGAGCAGTTCTTC.

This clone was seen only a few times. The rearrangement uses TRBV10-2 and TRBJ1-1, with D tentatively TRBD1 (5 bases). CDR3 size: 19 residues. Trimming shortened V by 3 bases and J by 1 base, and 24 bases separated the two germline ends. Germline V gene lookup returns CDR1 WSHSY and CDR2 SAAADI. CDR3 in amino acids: CASSEIWSPGVGSNTEAFF. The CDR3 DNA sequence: TGCGCCAGCAGTGAAATTTGGTCGCCGGGGGTTGGGTCGAACACTGAAGCTTTCTTT.

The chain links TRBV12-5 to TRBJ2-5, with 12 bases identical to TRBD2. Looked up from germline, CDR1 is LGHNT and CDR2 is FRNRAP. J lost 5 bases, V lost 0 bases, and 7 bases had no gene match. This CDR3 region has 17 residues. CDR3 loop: CASGLVLTSGGRETQYF. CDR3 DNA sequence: TGTGCTAGTGGTTTGGTTCTTACTAGCGGGGGGAGGGAGACCCAGTACTTC.

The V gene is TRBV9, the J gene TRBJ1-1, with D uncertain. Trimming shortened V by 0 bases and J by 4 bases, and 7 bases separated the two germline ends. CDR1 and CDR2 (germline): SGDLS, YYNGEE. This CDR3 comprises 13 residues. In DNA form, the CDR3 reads TGTGCCAGCAGCGTAGGTTCGGCCACTGAAGCTTTCTTT. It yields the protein CASSVGSATEAFF.

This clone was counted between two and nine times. CDR3 sequence reads: CASSVETYNEQFF. The CDR3 DNA follows: TGTGCCAGCAGCGTAGAGACCTACAATGAGCAGTTCTTC. The chain has TRBV9 and TRBJ2-1; D not certain. V was clipped by 0 bases and J by 2 bases, with 3 bases between them. CDR1 and CDR2 (germline): SGDLS, YYNGEE. The length of the CDR3 is 13 residues.

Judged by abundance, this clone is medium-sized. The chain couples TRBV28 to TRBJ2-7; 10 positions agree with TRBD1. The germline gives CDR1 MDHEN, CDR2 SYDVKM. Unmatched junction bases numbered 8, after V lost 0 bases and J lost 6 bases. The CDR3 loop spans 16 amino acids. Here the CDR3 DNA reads TGTGCCAGCAGTTTATGGCACCCCGGGACAGGGGCCGAGCAGTACTTC. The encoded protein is CASSLWHPGTGAEQYF.

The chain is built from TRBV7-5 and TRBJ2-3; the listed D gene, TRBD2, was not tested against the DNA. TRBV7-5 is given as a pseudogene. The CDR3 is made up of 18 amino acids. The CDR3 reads CASSLGLAGGYYTDTQYF. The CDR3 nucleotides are TGTGCCAGCAGCTTAGGATTAGCGGGGGGTTACTACACAGATACGCAGTATTTT.

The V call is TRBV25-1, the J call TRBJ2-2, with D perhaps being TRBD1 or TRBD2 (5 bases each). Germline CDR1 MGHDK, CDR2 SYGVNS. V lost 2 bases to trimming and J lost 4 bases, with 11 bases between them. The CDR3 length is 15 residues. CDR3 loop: CASSEGTAGTGELFF. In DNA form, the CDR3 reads TGTGCCAGCAGTGAAGGGACGGCGGGCACCGGGGAGCTGTTTTTT.